The 9 T cell receptor beta chains listed next were all sequenced from one sample in a study of cytomegalovirus exposure and HLA in healthy donors. The PCR made use of 60 Vbeta and 13 Jbeta primers. The assay was immunoSEQ multiplex PCR, and TCRdb's table has in-frame clones only and misses some. The specimen's table records tens of thousands of clones. Sequenced sample: PBMCs. The receptor source for this set is a woman aged 45 to 65 in good health and CMV-seropositive.

V and J are TRBV6-5 and TRBJ2-1, with TRBD2 identical over 8 bases. Germline CDR1 reads MNHEY; CDR2 reads SVGAGI. Trimming took 6 bases from V and 4 from J; bases not matched to a gene: 8. This CDR3 spans 15 amino acids. CDR3 in DNA: TGTGCCAGCAGCCTCCTTAGCGGGGCTTACAATGAGCAGTTCTTC. This gives the protein CASSLLSGAYNEQFF.

CDR3 coding DNA: TGTGCCAGCAGCTTCGGGGGGGCCGCGAACACTGAAGCTTTCTTT. Translating it yields CASSFGGAANTEAFF. The chain employs TRBV7-2 and TRBJ1-1, with D maybe TRBD1 (6 bases). V lost 3 bases to trimming and J lost 1 base, with 12 bases between them. In germline, CDR1 is SGHTA, CDR2 FQGNSA. The CDR3 consists of 15 residues.

The rearrangement uses TRBV4-1 and TRBJ2-7; 10 bases are shared with TRBD2. This CDR3 has 15 residues. V lost 3 bases, J lost 2 bases, and 4 bases stayed unmatched. The germline V gene has CDR1 MGHRA and CDR2 YSYEKL. This CDR3 reads CASSHQAGGPYEQYF. The CDR3 region has the DNA TGCGCCAGCAGCCACCAAGCGGGAGGGCCCTACGAGCAGTACTTC.

This rearrangement joins TRBV7-2 to TRBJ1-2; 7 bases are shared with TRBD1. Germline lookup yields CDR1 SGHTA and CDR2 FQGNSA. Losses at the gene ends were 0 bases for V and 5 bases for J; bases not matched to a gene: 3. This CDR3 contains 14 residues. CDR3 nucleotides: TGTGCCAGCAGCTTAGCGACAGGGCAGTATGGCTACACCTTC. As protein: CASSLATGQYGYTF.

The chain has TRBV7-9 and TRBJ1-2, with 11 bases matching TRBD1. The germline gives CDR1 SEHNR, CDR2 FQNEAQ (reference sequence). After removal of 5 bases from V and 4 bases from J, the junction contained 6 bases not matched to a gene. The CDR3 extends over 15 amino acids. In nucleotides, the CDR3 is TGTGCCAGCAGCCACGGACAGGGGGCGAGCTATGGCTACACCTTC. Protein: CASSHGQGASYGYTF. The whole variable domain, filled in from reference TRBV7-9 and TRBJ1-2, reads DTGVSQNPRHKITKRGQNVTFRCDPISEHNRLYWYRQTLGQGPEFLTYFQNEAQLEKSRLLSDRFSAERPKGSFSTLEIQRTEQGDSAMYLCASSHGQGASYGYTFGSGTRLTVV.

J is TRBJ2-2 and V is TRBV6-1, with 9 bases matching TRBD1. The trim removed 6 bases at V and 6 bases at J, leaving 2 bases unmatched. This CDR3 has 13 residues. The germline V gene has CDR1 MNHNS and CDR2 SASEGT. Here the CDR3 DNA reads TGTGCCAGCAGATGGACAGGGGCCGGGGAGCTGTTTTTT. It yields the protein CASRWTGAGELFF.

Note on this clone: A junction boundary mismatches the germline segment, possibly from a read error. The V gene is TRBV5-1, the J gene TRBJ1-1; D unclear. The CDR3 length is 13 residues. The germline V gene has CDR1 SGHRS and CDR2 YFSETQ. CDR3 nucleotide sequence: TGCGCCAGCAGCTCCGGCGGGAACGCTGAAGCTTTCTTT. Translated: CASSSGGNAEAFF.

This chain uses TRBV4-3 with TRBJ2-5; possible D gene TRBD1, 5 bases. The germline V gene encodes CDR1 LGHNA and CDR2 YSLEER. This CDR3 is built from 17 residues. V was shortened by 0 bases and J by 4 bases, with 18 bases between the two germline ends. CDR3 sequence reads: CASSQDRLTAALETQYF. CDR3 sequence (DNA): TGCGCCAGCAGCCAAGATAGATTGACAGCCGCCCTAGAGACCCAGTACTTC.

The chain links TRBV5-1 to TRBJ1-1; D is possibly TRBD1 (6 bases). The CDR3 extends over 16 amino acids. With 0 bases removed from V and 0 bases from J, the gap between germline ends came to 12 bases. CDR1 is SGHRS, CDR2 YFSETQ, per germline. CDR3 DNA sequence: TGCGCCAGCAGCTTGGCCCTAGACAGGTTGAACACTGAAGCTTTCTTT. It specifies CASSLALDRLNTEAFF.